The rows below give T cell receptor beta chains drawn from one sample of a study of beta chain features in type 1 diabetes. The method was immunoSEQ multiplex PCR; TCRdb's version includes in-frame clones alone and lacks a portion of them. The profile shows 350,000 to 450,000 clones, roughly 14% of them singletons. Specimen: naive CD4+ T cells from blood. Receptor source: a man younger than 45 in good health. Both conserved end residues are part of each CDR3. Each record gives: V gene, D gene, J gene, clone size, CDR3 protein, CDR3 DNA. The D gene is left open where the match is weak. Clone size is not always given. Where it is, it says once, few, many or a class for expanded clones.

V gene: TRBV7-6
D gene: TRBD2
J gene: TRBJ2-3
clone size: -
CDR3 protein: CASSLGSGGPSDTQYF
CDR3 DNA: TGTGCCAGCAGCTTAGGGTCGGGAGGGCCCTCAGATACGCAGTATTTT

V gene: TRBV18
D gene: TRBD2
J gene: TRBJ2-3
clone size: few
CDR3 protein: CASSLGLADTDTQYF
CDR3 DNA: TGTGCCAGCTCACTGGGACTAGCGGACACAGATACGCAGTATTTT

V gene: TRBV10-3
D gene: -
J gene: TRBJ2-1
clone size: -
CDR3 protein: CANSESSYNEQFF
CDR3 DNA: TGTGCCAATAGCGAAAGCTCCTACAATGAGCAGTTCTTC

V gene: TRBV18
D gene: -
J gene: TRBJ2-1
clone size: -
CDR3 protein: CASSPRGGGEQFF
CDR3 DNA: TGTGCCAGCTCACCAAGGGGAGGAGGTGAGCAGTTCTTC

V gene: TRBV5-1
D gene: -
J gene: TRBJ2-7
clone size: -
CDR3 protein: CASSRTVTGPYEQYF
CDR3 DNA: TGCGCCAGCAGTAGAACGGTAACGGGGCCCTACGAGCAGTACTTC

V gene: TRBV27
D gene: -
J gene: TRBJ2-5
clone size: -
CDR3 protein: CASSFGLQETQYF
CDR3 DNA: TGTGCCAGCAGTTTTGGCCTCCAAGAGACCCAGTACTTC

V gene: TRBV7-6
D gene: TRBD1
J gene: TRBJ2-7
clone size: -
CDR3 protein: CASSLTGAYEQYF
CDR3 DNA: TGTGCCAGCAGCTTAACAGGGGCTTACGAGCAGTACTTC

V gene: TRBV14
D gene: -
J gene: TRBJ1-1
clone size: -
CDR3 protein: CASSRRGSTEAFF
CDR3 DNA: TGTGCCAGCAGCCGTCGTGGGAGCACTGAAGCTTTCTTT

V gene: TRBV25-1
D gene: -
J gene: TRBJ2-1
clone size: -
CDR3 protein: CASGGSRMVDEQFF
CDR3 DNA: TGTGCCAGCGGAGGATCCCGAATGGTCGATGAGCAGTTCTTC

V gene: TRBV2
D gene: -
J gene: TRBJ2-1
clone size: few
CDR3 protein: CASSEELFYNEQFF
CDR3 DNA: TGTGCCAGCAGTGAAGAACTCTTCTACAATGAGCAGTTCTTC

V gene: TRBV11-2
D gene: -
J gene: TRBJ2-7
clone size: -
CDR3 protein: CASSSGSSYEQYF
CDR3 DNA: TGTGCCAGCAGCTCAGGAAGCTCCTACGAGCAGTACTTC

V gene: TRBV7-9
D gene: -
J gene: TRBJ1-2
clone size: -
CDR3 protein: CASSSEEGLNGYTF
CDR3 DNA: TGTGCCAGCAGCTCTGAAGAGGGCCTTAATGGCTACACCTTC

V gene: TRBV18
D gene: -
J gene: TRBJ1-5
clone size: few
CDR3 protein: CASSPPGSFGQPQHF
CDR3 DNA: TGTGCCAGCTCACCACCGGGCAGTTTCGGTCAGCCCCAGCATTTT

V gene: TRBV11-2
D gene: -
J gene: TRBJ2-6
clone size: few
CDR3 protein: CASTNRAGANVLTF
CDR3 DNA: TGTGCCAGCACCAACAGGGCTGGGGCCAACGTCCTGACTTTC

V gene: TRBV7-9
D gene: -
J gene: TRBJ1-1
clone size: -
CDR3 protein: CASSLRTRNTEAFF
CDR3 DNA: TGTGCCAGCAGCTTAAGGACGAGGAACACTGAAGCTTTCTTT

V gene: TRBV6-1
D gene: -
J gene: TRBJ2-2
clone size: -
CDR3 protein: CASSPKGTGTGELFF
CDR3 DNA: TGTGCCAGCAGCCCGAAGGGGACCGGCACCGGGGAGCTGTTTTTT

V gene: TRBV4-3
D gene: -
J gene: TRBJ1-2
clone size: -
CDR3 protein: CASSQSPANYGYTF
CDR3 DNA: TGCGCCAGCAGCCAGTCCCCGGCCAACTATGGCTACACCTTC

V gene: TRBV27
D gene: -
J gene: TRBJ2-1
clone size: -
CDR3 protein: CASSLERTNNEQFF
CDR3 DNA: TGTGCCAGCAGTTTAGAGCGGACGAACAATGAGCAGTTCTTC